A selection of T cell receptor beta chains follows, all from one sample in a study of siplizumab effects on memory and regulatory T cells. Profiled with immunoSEQ multiplex PCR; TCRdb holds only in-frame clones, not every one. The table lists fewer than 1,500 clones, 74% of them singletons. The sequenced sample consisted of TEMRA CD8+ T cells sorted from blood. The receptor source for this set is a human donor in good health. Each CDR3 is given with its conserved first and last residue. D genes are given only for firm matches. Clone size is not always given. Where it is, it says once, few, many or a class for expanded clones.

cdr3_nt,cdr3_aa,d_call,clone_size,v_call,j_call
TGTGCCAGCAGCCCCCGGGCGGGGAGTCGCCAGCCCCAGCATTTT,CASSPRAGSRQPQHF,NA,NA,TRBV4-2,TRBJ1-5
TGTGCCAGTAGTTGGAGAACTAGCGGCTCCTACAATGAGCAGTTCTTC,CASSWRTSGSYNEQFF,TRBD2,NA,TRBV19,TRBJ2-1
TGTGCCAGCAGCTTACATCGTTTGCCCTACAATGAGCAGTTCTTC,CASSLHRLPYNEQFF,NA,NA,TRBV7-1,TRBJ2-1
TGCGCCAGCAGTGAGAGGGTAGGGTACGAGCAGTACTTC,CASSERVGYEQYF,NA,NA,TRBV10-2,TRBJ2-7
TGTGCCAGCAGCCCTTACTACGAGCAGTACTTC,CASSPYYEQYF,NA,NA,TRBV7-2,TRBJ2-7
TGCAGTGTTTTGGGGAGCCAAGCTTTCTTT,CSVLGSQAFF,NA,NA,TRBV20-1,TRBJ1-1
TGTGCCAGCAGCCAAGATCTCGCAGGGAGGGACTATGGCTACACCTTC,CASSQDLAGRDYGYTF,NA,NA,TRBV4-2,TRBJ1-2
TGTGCCTGGAGTGTATTGGGATCTGGGCGAGAGCAGTACTTC,CAWSVLGSGREQYF,NA,once,TRBV30,TRBJ2-7
TGTGCCAGCAACCCCGGGACATCTTACTACGAGCAGTACTTC,CASNPGTSYYEQYF,NA,NA,TRBV16,TRBJ2-7
TGTGCCTGGGACAGGGGTAGGCAGCCCCAGCATTTT,CAWDRGRQPQHF,TRBD1,NA,TRBV30,TRBJ1-5
TGTGCCAGCAGTGCCTTTGATCGTAAACCATACGAGCAGTACTTC,CASSAFDRKPYEQYF,NA,NA,TRBV6-4,TRBJ2-7
TGTGCCAGCAGCTTAGAGTACACAGATACGCAGTATTTT,CASSLEYTDTQYF,NA,NA,TRBV7-9,TRBJ2-3
TGTGCCAGCAGCTTAGTGTTCTACGAGCAGTACTTC,CASSLVFYEQYF,NA,few,TRBV5-4,TRBJ2-7
TGTGCCAGCAGCCCGGACAGGGAGAACACCGGGGAGCTGTTTTTT,CASSPDRENTGELFF,TRBD1,few,TRBV7-2,TRBJ2-2
TGTGCCAGCGGTTTATACCCCACGGCTGGCGGGGAGCTGTTTTTT,CASGLYPTAGGELFF,NA,NA,TRBV27,TRBJ2-2
TGCAGCGCACGACAGGGGAACACCGGGGAGCTGTTTTTT,CSARQGNTGELFF,TRBD1,NA,TRBV29-1,TRBJ2-2
TGTGCCAGCAGTTCCAGACTAGCGGGAGGGTCCTACGAGCAGTACTTC,CASSSRLAGGSYEQYF,TRBD2,medium-sized,TRBV27,TRBJ2-7
TGCGCCAGCAGCCAAGAGGGTAGCGGGAGGGCCACGGCCAAAAACATTCAGTACTTC,CASSQEGSGRATAKNIQYF,TRBD2,NA,TRBV4-3,TRBJ2-4
TGTGCCAGCAGTACCACCGGGGTACTGAATGAAAAACTGTTTTTT,CASSTTGVLNEKLFF,NA,NA,TRBV6-6,TRBJ1-4
TGTGCCAGCAGAGGACAGGGAGGGGAGCAGTACTTC,CASRGQGGEQYF,NA,NA,TRBV28,TRBJ2-7
TGTGCCCCGCTAGCGAACACCGGGGAGCTGTTTTTT,CAPLANTGELFF,NA,NA,TRBV12-5,TRBJ2-2
TGTGCCAGCAGTTACCCCCAGGGGGCGGGCACTGAAGCTTTCTTT,CASSYPQGAGTEAFF,TRBD1,NA,TRBV6-6,TRBJ1-1
TGTGCCACCAGCAGATCTAGCGGGAATGAGCAGTTCTTC,CATSRSSGNEQFF,TRBD2,NA,TRBV15,TRBJ2-1
TGTGCCAGCAGTCCGCGGACCGGAGCCGGCACTGAAGCTTTCTTT,CASSPRTGAGTEAFF,NA,NA,TRBV28,TRBJ1-1
TGTGCCAGCAGCCTAGGAGGTAGTCATGAGCAGTTCTTC,CASSLGGSHEQFF,NA,few,TRBV9,TRBJ2-1
TGCGCCAGCAGCCGGGACATCTCCTCCTACGAGCAGTACTTC,CASSRDISSYEQYF,NA,NA,TRBV10-2,TRBJ2-7
TGTGCCAGCAGTGACAATACTCGCTACGAGCAGTACTTC,CASSDNTRYEQYF,NA,NA,TRBV6-4,TRBJ2-7
TGTGCCAGCAGTGGGACAGGGGGCTGGAATGAGCAGTTCTTC,CASSGTGGWNEQFF,TRBD1,NA,TRBV11-3,TRBJ2-1
TGTGCCTGGACCCTAGGGGGGGCTGCTGAAGCTTTCTTT,CAWTLGGAAEAFF,NA,NA,TRBV30,TRBJ1-1
TGCAGTGCAGGGACATTCGAGCAGTACTTC,CSAGTFEQYF,NA,NA,TRBV20-1,TRBJ2-7
TGTGCCAGCTCACCACCGGAATCGGGTTGGGATGGCTACACCTTC,CASSPPESGWDGYTF,NA,NA,TRBV18,TRBJ1-2
TGTGGGAGGGAGGACACCGGGGAGCTGTTTTTT,CGREDTGELFF,NA,NA,TRBV30,TRBJ2-2
TGTGCCAGCAGCTTAGGGGCGGACAGGAGCTCCTACGAGCAGTACTTC,CASSLGADRSSYEQYF,TRBD1,NA,TRBV7-6,TRBJ2-7
TGCGCCAGCAGCCATGGGCCCGGTCGTAGGGAGCTGTTTTTT,CASSHGPGRRELFF,NA,NA,TRBV4-1,TRBJ2-2
TGTGCCAGCAGCCACGCCGCTAAGACAAAGTCGGGCCAACGTCCTGACTTC,CASSHAAKTKSGQRPDF,NA,NA,TRBV7-7,TRBJ2-6
TGTGCCAGTAGCACCCAAATGAGGGATAAAGGCGGCTACACCTTC,CASSTQMRDKGGYTF,NA,NA,TRBV19,TRBJ1-2
TGTGCCAGCAGCTACCAGGGGGCGTTCGTCGAGCAGTACTTC,CASSYQGAFVEQYF,TRBD1,NA,TRBV6-6,TRBJ2-7
TGTGCCAGCAGTTTCCGGGGACGAGGGATGAACACTGAAGCTTTCTTT,CASSFRGRGMNTEAFF,NA,NA,TRBV28,TRBJ1-1
TGTGCCAGCAGCGGGGGGACTAGCGCGTCCTACGAGCAGTACTTC,CASSGGTSASYEQYF,TRBD2,NA,TRBV9,TRBJ2-7
TGTGCCAGCAGCTTAGTGTTCTACGAGCAGTACTTC,CASSLVFYEQYF,NA,NA,TRBV5-8,TRBJ2-7
TGTGCCAGCAGCTTATCGGGCCAGGGGAATGGTCAGCCCCAGCATTTT,CASSLSGQGNGQPQHF,NA,few,TRBV7-9,TRBJ1-5
TGCGCCAGCAGTGTACTGCAGACCTATGGCTACACCTTC,CASSVLQTYGYTF,NA,NA,TRBV10-1,TRBJ1-2
TGCGCCAGCAGCCAAGATAGGTACAGGGCGGCCGGGGAGCTGTTTTTT,CASSQDRYRAAGELFF,NA,NA,TRBV4-1,TRBJ2-2
TGTGCCAGCAGCTTACCGCCCGGGGTGAACACCGGGGAGCTGTTTTTT,CASSLPPGVNTGELFF,NA,NA,TRBV7-2,TRBJ2-2
TGTGCTAGTGGTTTGGTACTAGGACCCTACGGGTTTTACAATGAGCAGTTCTTC,CASGLVLGPYGFYNEQFF,NA,NA,TRBV12-5,TRBJ2-1
TGTGCCAGCAGTGCCGGGACTAGCTTCGATGAGCAGTTCTTC,CASSAGTSFDEQFF,TRBD2,NA,TRBV27,TRBJ2-1
TGTGCCAGCAGCTCCCCACTGGGACTAGCGGACATGTACGAGCAGTACTTC,CASSSPLGLADMYEQYF,TRBD2,NA,TRBV11-2,TRBJ2-7
TGTGCCAGCAGCTTACATCGTTTGCCCTACAATGAGCAGTTCTTC,CASSLHRLPYNEQFF,NA,few,TRBV7-9,TRBJ2-1
TGTGCCAGCAGCCCCAACTACCCCACCGGGGAGCTGTTTTTT,CASSPNYPTGELFF,NA,NA,TRBV4-2,TRBJ2-2
TGTGCCAGCAGCCCCCCTAATTCACCCCTCCACTTT,CASSPPNSPLHF,NA,medium-sized,TRBV9,TRBJ1-6
TGTGCCAGCAGCCCCGAACGCCCTCCCCAAGAGACCCAGTACTTC,CASSPERPPQETQYF,NA,NA,TRBV11-2,TRBJ2-5
TGTGCCAGCAGTTTAACCTCCCCGGGCGGGAGCTCCTACGAGCAGTACTTC,CASSLTSPGGSSYEQYF,TRBD2,NA,TRBV27,TRBJ2-7
TGCAGCGTAAAACCTGAACGACTAGCGGGAGGAACCGGGGAGCTGTTTTTT,CSVKPERLAGGTGELFF,TRBD2,NA,TRBV29-1,TRBJ2-2
TGTGCCAGCAGCGACGGACAGGGGGGGACCCGCGTCCTGACTTTC,CASSDGQGGTRVLTF,TRBD1,NA,TRBV28,TRBJ2-6